The 20 T cell receptor beta chains listed next were all sequenced from one sample in a study of blood T cell repertoires in COVID-19. Clones were read by immunoSEQ multiplex PCR, and TCRdb kept only the in-frame ones, dropping some. The data contain roughly 150,000 clones, more than 65% of them singletons. Sequencing was performed on peripheral blood. These receptors all come from a woman between 50 and 59 years old with acute or convalescent COVID-19.

This clone was recorded once. This chain joins TRBV3-1 (or the pseudogene TRBV3-2) and TRBJ1-6, with TRBD1 as a possible D gene (5 bases). V was shortened by 7 bases and J by 10 bases, with 20 bases between the two germline ends. From germline, CDR1 is LGHDT and CDR2 YNNKEL (reference sequence). This CDR3 is 15 amino acids long. The CDR3 DNA is TGTGCCAGCACCTCGTATGGGGCGGCCGCCTCACCCCTCCACTTT. This codes for CASTSYGAAASPLHF.

In this sample, this clone turned up once. V is TRBV30 and J is TRBJ2-7; 8 nucleotides line up with TRBD1. The CDR3 spans 16 residues. Trimming removed 0 bases from V and 7 bases from J; junction bases left unmatched: 14. The germline V gene encodes CDR1 GTSNPN and CDR2 SVGIG (reference sequence). For the CDR3, the DNA is TGTGCCTGGAGTGTACGACGGCCTGGGACAGGATATGAGCAGTACTTC. Amino acids: CAWSVRRPGTGYEQYF. Variable domain in full (rest from reference TRBV30 and TRBJ2-7): SQTIHQWPATLVQPVGSPLSLECTVEGTSNPNLYWYRQAAGRGLQLLFYSVGIGQISSEVPQNLSASRPQDRQFILSSKKLLLSDSGFYLCAWSVRRPGTGYEQYFGPGTRLTVT.

The genes are TRBV29-1 and TRBJ1-5, with D unclear. Trimming took off 7 bases at V and 7 bases at J, with 11 bases between the two ends. Looked up from germline, CDR1 is SQVTM and CDR2 is ANQGSEA. The CDR3 contains 11 residues. The CDR3 DNA is TGCAGCGCCCATCCTCGGCAGCCCCAGCATTTT. Translated, it gives CSAHPRQPQHF.

The rearrangement links TRBV7-9 to TRBJ1-5; D gene unclear. V lost 6 bases, J lost 4 bases, and 7 bases lay in between. The CDR3 length is 12 residues. Germline V gene sequence: CDR1 SEHNR, CDR2 FQNEAQ (reference sequence). In nucleotides, the CDR3 is TGTGCCAGCAGTCCCGGTAATCAGCCCCAGCATTTT. Translated, it gives CASSPGNQPQHF.

The chain joins TRBV6-6 to TRBJ2-5; 10 bases align to TRBD1. V dropped 2 bases and J dropped 5; count of bases not matched to a gene: 2. Germline loops: CDR1 MNHNY, CDR2 SVGAGI (reference sequence). This CDR3 has 14 residues. CDR3 sequence (DNA): TGTGCCAGCAGTTACGGGACAGGGGTGGAGACCCAGTACTTC. Its protein is CASSYGTGVETQYF.

The genes are TRBV7-9 and TRBJ2-3, with 7 bases aligning to TRBD2. CDR1 is SEHNR, CDR2 FQNEAQ, per germline (reference sequence). Trimming took 5 bases from V and 4 from J; bases not matched to a gene: 6. The CDR3 runs to 14 residues. CDR3 sequence: CASSPGTTADTQYF. DNA of the CDR3: TGTGCCAGCAGCCCAGGGACTACCGCAGATACGCAGTATTTT. Using reference TRBV7-9 and TRBJ2-3 for the parts outside the CDR3, the full variable domain is DTGVSQNPRHKITKRGQNVTFRCDPISEHNRLYWYRQTLGQGPEFLTYFQNEAQLEKSRLLSDRFSAERPKGSFSTLEIQRTEQGDSAMYLCASSPGTTADTQYFGPGTRLTVL.

This clone was detected once. V is TRBV6-5 and J is TRBJ2-2, with 8 bases lining up with TRBD1. V gave up 7 bases and J gave up 4 bases; unmatched junction bases: 8. The CDR3 has 15 amino acids. Per germline, CDR1 MNHEY and CDR2 SVGAGI. The CDR3 here is CASMTRQGTTGELFF. CDR3 bases: TGTGCCAGCATGACGAGACAGGGGACCACCGGGGAGCTGTTTTTT.

Concerning this clone itself: Within the sample, other DNA sequences also encode this same CDR3. The CDR3 DNA reads as TGTGCCACCAGCAGGGGGGGGGACTCCTACGAGCAGTACTTC. It specifies CATSRGGDSYEQYF. The chain uses TRBV15 and TRBJ2-7, with 7 bases that match TRBD2. The CDR3 length is 14 residues. Trimming removed 3 bases from V and 0 bases from J; junction bases left unmatched: 2. Germline CDR1 LNHNV, CDR2 YYDKDF (reference sequence).

A single count supports this clone. The chain recombines TRBV28 with TRBJ2-1, with D hard to call. Germline V CDR1 and CDR2: MDHEN, SYDVKM. The CDR3 covers 13 residues. The V and J ends lost 3 bases and 6 bases respectively, with 9 bases between them. The CDR3, as DNA: TGTGCCAGCAGTTTTATGGAGATCAATGAGCAGTTCTTC. Its translation: CASSFMEINEQFF.

The chain carries TRBV29-1 and TRBJ1-4, with TRBD1 matching 7 bases. Germline V gene data show CDR1 as SQVTM and CDR2 as ANQGSEA. Unmatched junction bases numbered 3, after V lost 4 bases and J lost 10 bases. The CDR3 has 11 residues. The CDR3 DNA is TGCAGCGTTGGACAGGGAGGAAAACTGTTTTTT. This translates into CSVGQGGKLFF. The whole variable domain, remainder taken from reference TRBV29-1 and TRBJ1-4, is SAVISQKPSRDICQRGTSLTIQCQVDSQVTMMFWYRQQPGQSLTLIATANQGSEATYESGFVIDKFPISRPNLTFSTLTVSNMSPEDSSIYLCSVGQGGKLFFGSGTQLSVL.

The genes are TRBV6-5 and TRBJ1-5; the match to TRBD1 covers 7 bases. V gave up 6 bases and J gave up 2 bases; unmatched junction bases: 4. CDR1 and CDR2 from the germline V gene are MNHEY and SVGAGI. The length of the CDR3 is 14 residues. The CDR3 loop reads CASRFTGGNQPQHF. In DNA, the CDR3 is TGTGCCAGCAGGTTTACAGGGGGCAATCAGCCCCAGCATTTT.

CDR3 coding DNA: TGTGCCAGCAGCTTAGCGTACGGACAGTCCAATCAGCCCCAGCATTTT. As protein: CASSLAYGQSNQPQHF. V gene TRBV7-8 combines with J gene TRBJ1-5; TRBD1 is a possible D gene (6 bases). Per the germline V gene, CDR1 is SGHVS and CDR2 is FQNEAQ. V was clipped by 0 bases and J by 3 bases, with 12 bases between them. CDR3 length equals 16 residues.

V is TRBV6-2 or TRBV6-3 and J is TRBJ2-2, with TRBD1 matching over 8 bases. The CDR3 extends over 15 amino acids. The trim removed 4 bases at V and 4 bases at J, leaving 5 bases unmatched. Germline CDR1 MNHEY, CDR2 SVGEGT. For the CDR3, the DNA is TGTGCCAGCAGTTGGGCAGGGGGCCTCACCGGGGAGCTGTTTTTT. Its protein is CASSWAGGLTGELFF.

This clone was detected only once. The chain joins TRBV10-3 to TRBJ1-3; TRBD1 aligns across 7 bases. CDR1 and CDR2 (germline): ENHRY, SYGVKD. After removal of 10 bases from V and 4 bases from J, the junction contained 22 bases not matched to a gene. The length of the CDR3 is 18 residues. As DNA, the CDR3 is TGTGCCACCGTAAGGGACAGCGCAGCATTAACGGGGGGAAACACCATATATTTT. It translates to CATVRDSAALTGGNTIYF.

The table lists this clone with a count of one. This chain connects TRBV2 to TRBJ1-2, with D possibly being TRBD1 (6 bases). The CDR3 covers 11 residues. V was clipped by 7 bases and J by 8 bases, with 11 bases between them. Per germline, CDR1 SNHLY and CDR2 FYNNEI. The CDR3 nucleotides read TGTGCCAGCACGCAGGGGTACGGCTACACCTTC. This translates into CASTQGYGYTF.

Details on this clone: In the same sample, other DNA sequences code for this CDR3. The chain recombines TRBV11-2 with TRBJ2-5; 8 bases map to TRBD2. V shed 1 base and J 5 bases; nucleotides not matched to a gene: 0. The CDR3 has 13 residues. CDR1 and CDR2 from the germline V gene are SGHAT and FQNNGV. CDR3 sequence: CASSLGGGETQYF. CDR3 DNA sequence: TGTGCCAGCAGCTTAGGCGGGGGGGAGACCCAGTACTTC.

With regard to this clone: The same CDR3 arises from other DNA sequences in this sample as well. This rearrangement joins TRBV2 to TRBJ2-7, with D perhaps TRBD2 (6 bases). The CDR3 has 14 amino acids. V shed 4 bases and J shed 6 bases, with 16 bases lying between them. Germline CDR1 and CDR2: SNHLY and FYNNEI. The CDR3 bases are TGTGCCAGCAGTGGGGAGGCAAAAGGTCGCGAGCAGTACTTC. It translates to CASSGEAKGREQYF.

The chain carries TRBV6-2 or TRBV6-3 and TRBJ1-5; D may be TRBD1 (6 bases). The CDR3 totals 17 residues. In germline, CDR1 is MNHEY, CDR2 SVGEGT. V gave up 3 bases and J gave up 4 bases, with 19 bases separating them. CDR3 protein: CASSYSIRVGGNQPQHF. Here the CDR3 DNA reads TGTGCCAGCAGTTATAGTATTCGGGTAGGGGGAAATCAGCCCCAGCATTTT.

In the case of this clone: Different DNA sequences within this sample yield the same CDR3. The rearrangement joins TRBV14 to TRBJ1-2; a weak D match, TRBD1 (5 bases). The CDR3 runs 13 residues. Trimming pared 1 base from V and 6 bases from J, leaving 9 bases between. The germline CDR1 and CDR2 sequences are SGHDN and FVKESK. For the CDR3, the DNA is TGTGCCAGCAGCCAAGCAGGGATCCATGGCTACACCTTC. Protein product: CASSQAGIHGYTF.

CDR3 sequence reads: CASSVVPGGVYEQYF. The CDR3 DNA sequence: TGTGCCAGCAGCGTAGTACCGGGGGGTGTCTACGAGCAGTACTTC. The chain carries TRBV9 and TRBJ2-7, with 7 positions matching TRBD2. J lost 3 bases, V lost 0 bases, and 6 bases had no gene match. The CDR3 contains 15 residues. The germline gives CDR1 SGDLS, CDR2 YYNGEE.